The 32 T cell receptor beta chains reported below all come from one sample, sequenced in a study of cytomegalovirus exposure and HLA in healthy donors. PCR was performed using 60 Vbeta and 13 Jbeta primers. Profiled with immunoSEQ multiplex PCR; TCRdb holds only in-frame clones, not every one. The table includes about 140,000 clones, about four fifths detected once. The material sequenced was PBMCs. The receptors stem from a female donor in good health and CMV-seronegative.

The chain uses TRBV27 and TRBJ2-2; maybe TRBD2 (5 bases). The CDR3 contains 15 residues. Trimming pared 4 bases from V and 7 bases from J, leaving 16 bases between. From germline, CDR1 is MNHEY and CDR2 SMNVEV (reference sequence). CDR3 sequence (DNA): TGTGCCAGCAGTTCCCGAGGAAGGAGGCACGGGGAGCTGTTTTTT. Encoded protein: CASSSRGRRHGELFF.

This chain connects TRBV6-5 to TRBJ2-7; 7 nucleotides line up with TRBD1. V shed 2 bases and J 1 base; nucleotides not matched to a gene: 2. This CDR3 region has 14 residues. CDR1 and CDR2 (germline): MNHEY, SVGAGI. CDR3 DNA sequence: TGTGCCAGCAGTTACACGACAGGGTCCTACGAGCAGTACTTC. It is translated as CASSYTTGSYEQYF.

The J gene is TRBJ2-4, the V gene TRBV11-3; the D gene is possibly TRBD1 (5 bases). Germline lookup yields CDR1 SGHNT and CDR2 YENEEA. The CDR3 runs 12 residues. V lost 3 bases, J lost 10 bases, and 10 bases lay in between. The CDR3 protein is CASSLGRQIQYF. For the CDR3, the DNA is TGTGCCAGCAGCTTGGGGCGGCAGATTCAGTACTTC.

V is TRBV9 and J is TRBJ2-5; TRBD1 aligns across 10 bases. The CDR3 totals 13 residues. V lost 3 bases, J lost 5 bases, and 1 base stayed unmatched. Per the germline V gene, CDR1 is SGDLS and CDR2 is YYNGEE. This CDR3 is CASSAGQGETQYF. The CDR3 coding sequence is TGTGCCAGCAGCGCGGGACAGGGGGAGACCCAGTACTTC.

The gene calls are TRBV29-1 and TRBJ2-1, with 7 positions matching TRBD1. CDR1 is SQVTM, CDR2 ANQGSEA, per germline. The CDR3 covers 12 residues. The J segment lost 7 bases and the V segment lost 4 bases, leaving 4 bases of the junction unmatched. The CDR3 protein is CSVGARGNEQFF. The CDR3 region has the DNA TGCAGCGTTGGGGCCAGGGGGAATGAGCAGTTCTTC.

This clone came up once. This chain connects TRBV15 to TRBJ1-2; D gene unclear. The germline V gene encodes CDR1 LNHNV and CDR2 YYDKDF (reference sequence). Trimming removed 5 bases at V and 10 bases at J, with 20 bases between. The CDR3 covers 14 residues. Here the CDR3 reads CATSSPPLRNSYTF. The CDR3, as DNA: TGTGCCACCAGCTCTCCTCCCCTGAGAAACTCCTACACCTTC. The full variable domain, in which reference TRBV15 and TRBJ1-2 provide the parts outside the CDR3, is DAMVIQNPRYQVTQFGKPVTLSCSQTLNHNVMYWYQQKSSQAPKLLFHYYDKDFNNEADTPDNFQSRRPNTSFCFLDIRSPGLGDTAMYLCATSSPPLRNSYTFGSGTRLTVV.

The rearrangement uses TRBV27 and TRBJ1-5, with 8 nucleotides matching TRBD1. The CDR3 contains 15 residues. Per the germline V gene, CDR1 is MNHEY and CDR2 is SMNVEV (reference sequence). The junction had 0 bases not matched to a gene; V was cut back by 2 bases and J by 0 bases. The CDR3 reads CASSLGTGSNQPQHF. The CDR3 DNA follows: TGTGCCAGCAGTTTAGGGACAGGTAGCAATCAGCCCCAGCATTTT.

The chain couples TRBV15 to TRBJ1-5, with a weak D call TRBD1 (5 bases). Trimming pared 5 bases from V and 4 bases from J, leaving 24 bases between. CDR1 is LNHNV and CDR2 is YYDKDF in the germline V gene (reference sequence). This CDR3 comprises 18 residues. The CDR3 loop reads CATSRSRRGRSINQPQHF. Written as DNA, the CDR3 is TGTGCCACCAGCCGCTCGCGTCGGGGGAGGAGTATAAATCAGCCCCAGCATTTT.

The CDR3 protein is CASSGSWEEHGYTF. The CDR3 DNA sequence: TGCGCCAGCAGCGGGTCCTGGGAGGAGCATGGCTACACCTTC. This chain joins TRBV5-1 and TRBJ1-2; no clear D. The germline V gene has CDR1 SGHRS and CDR2 YFSETQ. Trimming stripped 4 bases from V and 6 bases from J, with 16 bases between. The CDR3 totals 14 residues. The complete variable domain, with remaining parts taken from reference TRBV5-1 and TRBJ1-2, reads KAGVTQTPRYLIKTRGQQVTLSCSPISGHRSVSWYQQTPGQGLQFLFEYFSETQRNKGNFPGRFSGRQFSNSRSEMNVSTLELGDSALYLCASSGSWEEHGYTFGSGTRLTVV.

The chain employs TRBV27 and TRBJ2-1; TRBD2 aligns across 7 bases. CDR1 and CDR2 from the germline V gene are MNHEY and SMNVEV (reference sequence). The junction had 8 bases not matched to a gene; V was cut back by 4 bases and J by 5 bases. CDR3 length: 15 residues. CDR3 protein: CASSSLMGGHNEQFF. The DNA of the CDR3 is TGTGCCAGCAGTTCCTTGATGGGAGGGCACAATGAGCAGTTCTTC.

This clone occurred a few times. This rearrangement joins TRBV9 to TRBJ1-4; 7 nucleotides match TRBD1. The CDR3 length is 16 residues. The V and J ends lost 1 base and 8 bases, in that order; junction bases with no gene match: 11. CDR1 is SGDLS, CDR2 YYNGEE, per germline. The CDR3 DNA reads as TGTGCCAGCAGCGTAATGGGAAGGGGGCTAGGGGAAAAACTGTTTTTT. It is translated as CASSVMGRGLGEKLFF.

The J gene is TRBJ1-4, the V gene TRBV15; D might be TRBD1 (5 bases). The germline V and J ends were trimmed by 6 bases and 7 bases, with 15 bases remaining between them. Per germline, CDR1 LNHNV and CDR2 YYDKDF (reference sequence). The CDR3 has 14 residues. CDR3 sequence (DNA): TGTGCCACCAGACAGGATCGAGGTTTTGAAAAACTGTTTTTT. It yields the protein CATRQDRGFEKLFF.

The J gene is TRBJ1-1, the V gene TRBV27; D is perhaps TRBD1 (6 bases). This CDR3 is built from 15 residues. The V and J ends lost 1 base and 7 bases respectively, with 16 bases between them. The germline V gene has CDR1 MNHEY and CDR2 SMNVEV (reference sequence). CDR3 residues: CASSLWGGAGFEAFF. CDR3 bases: TGTGCCAGCAGTTTATGGGGGGGCGCAGGGTTTGAAGCTTTCTTT.

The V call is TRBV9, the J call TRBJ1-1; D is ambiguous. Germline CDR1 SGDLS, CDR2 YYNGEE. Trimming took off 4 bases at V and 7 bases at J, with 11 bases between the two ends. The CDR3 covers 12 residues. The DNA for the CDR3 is TGTGCCAGCAGCCCCGACATGATTGAAGCTTTCTTT. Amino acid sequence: CASSPDMIEAFF.

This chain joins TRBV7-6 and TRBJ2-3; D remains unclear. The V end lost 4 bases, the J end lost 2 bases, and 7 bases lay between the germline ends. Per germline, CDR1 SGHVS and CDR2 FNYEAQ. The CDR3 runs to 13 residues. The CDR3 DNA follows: TGTGCCAGCAGCTCTCTCGTCACAGATACGCAGTATTTT. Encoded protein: CASSSLVTDTQYF.

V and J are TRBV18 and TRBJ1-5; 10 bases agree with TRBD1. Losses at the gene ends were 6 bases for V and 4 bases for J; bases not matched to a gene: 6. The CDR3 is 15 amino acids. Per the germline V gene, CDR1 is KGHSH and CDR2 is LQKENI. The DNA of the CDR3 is TGTGCCAGCTCTCCCGGGACAGGGGTTAATCAGCCCCAGCATTTT. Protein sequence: CASSPGTGVNQPQHF.

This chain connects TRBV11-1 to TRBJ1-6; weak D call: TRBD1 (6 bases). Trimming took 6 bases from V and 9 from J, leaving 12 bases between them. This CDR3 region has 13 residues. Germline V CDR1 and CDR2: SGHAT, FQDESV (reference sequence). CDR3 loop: CASRYTGSSPLHF. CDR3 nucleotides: TGTGCCAGCAGATACACAGGGAGTTCACCCCTCCACTTT.

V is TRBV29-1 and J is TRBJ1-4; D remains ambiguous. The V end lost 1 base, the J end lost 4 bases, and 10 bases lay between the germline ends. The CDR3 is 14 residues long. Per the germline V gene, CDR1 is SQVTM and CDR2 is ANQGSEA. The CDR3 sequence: CSVEVAGYNEKLFF. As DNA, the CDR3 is TGCAGCGTTGAAGTAGCGGGGTATAATGAAAAACTGTTTTTT. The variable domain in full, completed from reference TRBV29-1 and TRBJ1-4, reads SAVISQKPSRDICQRGTSLTIQCQVDSQVTMMFWYRQQPGQSLTLIATANQGSEATYESGFVIDKFPISRPNLTFSTLTVSNMSPEDSSIYLCSVEVAGYNEKLFFGSGTQLSVL.

CDR3 nucleotide sequence: TGTGCCAGCCGGAGCTCGACTACGCAGTATTTT. Its translation: CASRSSTTQYF. The J gene is TRBJ2-3, the V gene TRBV27; D ambiguous. The germline V gene has CDR1 MNHEY and CDR2 SMNVEV (reference sequence). Trimming removed 8 bases at V and 8 bases at J, with 11 bases between. This CDR3 is 11 amino acids long.

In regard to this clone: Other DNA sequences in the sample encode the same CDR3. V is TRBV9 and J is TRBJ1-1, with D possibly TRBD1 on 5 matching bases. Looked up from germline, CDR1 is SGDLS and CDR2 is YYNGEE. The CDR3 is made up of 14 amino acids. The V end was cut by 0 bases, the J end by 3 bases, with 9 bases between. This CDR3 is CASSVGGRDTEAFF. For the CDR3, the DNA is TGTGCCAGCAGCGTAGGAGGCAGGGACACTGAAGCTTTCTTT.

CDR3 protein: CASSTKRGARYEQFF. The CDR3 nucleotides read TGTGCCAGCAGTACCAAGCGGGGGGCTAGGTATGAGCAGTTCTTC. V is TRBV27 and J is TRBJ2-1; 9 nucleotides match TRBD2. With 5 bases clipped from V and 8 bases from J, the junction kept 10 bases outside the gene matches. Germline loops: CDR1 MNHEY, CDR2 SMNVEV (reference sequence). The CDR3 contains 15 residues.

The CDR3 DNA reads TGTGCCAGCAGCCAACAACCCAGGGGAGGCTACACCTTC. Residues: CASSQQPRGGYTF. This rearrangement joins TRBV5-6 to TRBJ1-2; D is perhaps TRBD1 (6 bases). There are 13 residues in the CDR3. Trimming stripped 4 bases from V and 8 bases from J, with 15 bases between. In germline, CDR1 is SGHDT, CDR2 YYEEEE.

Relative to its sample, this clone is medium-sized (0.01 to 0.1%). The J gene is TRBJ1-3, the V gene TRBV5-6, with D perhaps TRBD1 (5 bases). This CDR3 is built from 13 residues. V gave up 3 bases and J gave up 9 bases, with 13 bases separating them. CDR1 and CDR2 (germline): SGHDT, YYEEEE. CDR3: CASSSGRRGTIYF. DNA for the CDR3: TGTGCCAGCAGCTCGGGACGGCGGGGCACCATATATTTT. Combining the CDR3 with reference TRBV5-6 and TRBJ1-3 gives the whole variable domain DAGVTQSPTHLIKTRGQQVTLRCSPKSGHDTVSWYQQALGQGPQFIFQYYEEEERQRGNFPDRFSGHQFPNYSSELNVNALLLGDSALYLCASSSGRRGTIYFGEGSWLTVV.

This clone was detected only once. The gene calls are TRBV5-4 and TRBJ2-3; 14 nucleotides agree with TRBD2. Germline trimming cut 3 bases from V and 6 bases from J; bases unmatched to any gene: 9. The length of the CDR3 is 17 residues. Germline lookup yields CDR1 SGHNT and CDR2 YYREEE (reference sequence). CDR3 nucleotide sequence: TGTGCCAGCAGCTCGGGACTAGCGGGGGCCCGGCCGGATACGCAGTATTTT. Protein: CASSSGLAGARPDTQYF.

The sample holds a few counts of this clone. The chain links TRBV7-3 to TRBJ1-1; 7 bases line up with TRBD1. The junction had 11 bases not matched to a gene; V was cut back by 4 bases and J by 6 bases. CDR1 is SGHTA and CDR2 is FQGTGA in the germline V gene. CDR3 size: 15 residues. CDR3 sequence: CASSSEDRARAEAFF. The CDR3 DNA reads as TGTGCCAGCAGCTCAGAAGACAGGGCCCGCGCTGAAGCTTTCTTT.

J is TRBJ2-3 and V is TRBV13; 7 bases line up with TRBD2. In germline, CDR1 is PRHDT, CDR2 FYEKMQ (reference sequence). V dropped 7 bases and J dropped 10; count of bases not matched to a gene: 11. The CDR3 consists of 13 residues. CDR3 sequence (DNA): TGTGCCAGCACCCGAGCGGGAACTCCAGCGCAGTATTTT. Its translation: CASTRAGTPAQYF. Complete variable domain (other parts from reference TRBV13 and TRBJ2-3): AAGVIQSPRHLIKEKRETATLKCYPIPRHDTVYWYQQGPGQDPQFLISFYEKMQSDKGSIPDRFSAQQFSDYHSELNMSSLELGDSALYFCASTRAGTPAQYFGPGTRLTVL.

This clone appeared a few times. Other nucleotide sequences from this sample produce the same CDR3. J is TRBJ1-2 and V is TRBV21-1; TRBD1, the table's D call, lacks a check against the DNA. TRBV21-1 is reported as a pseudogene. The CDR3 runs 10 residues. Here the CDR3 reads CASQGSGYTF. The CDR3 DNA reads TGTGCCAGCCAGGGAAGTGGCTACACCTTC.

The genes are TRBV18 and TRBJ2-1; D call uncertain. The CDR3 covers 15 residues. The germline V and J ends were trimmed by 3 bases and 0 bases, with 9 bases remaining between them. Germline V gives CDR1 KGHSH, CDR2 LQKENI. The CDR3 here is CASSPSQSSYNEQFF. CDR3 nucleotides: TGTGCCAGCTCACCTTCACAAAGCTCCTACAATGAGCAGTTCTTC.

In nucleotides, the CDR3 is TGCAGCGTTGCTGGCAGGGTGTCCAAAAACATTCAGTACTTC. This gives the protein CSVAGRVSKNIQYF. The J gene is TRBJ2-4, the V gene TRBV29-1; TRBD1 is a possible D gene (5 bases). CDR1 SQVTM and CDR2 ANQGSEA come from the germline V gene. This CDR3 spans 14 amino acids. V gave up 4 bases and J gave up 2 bases, with 12 bases separating them.

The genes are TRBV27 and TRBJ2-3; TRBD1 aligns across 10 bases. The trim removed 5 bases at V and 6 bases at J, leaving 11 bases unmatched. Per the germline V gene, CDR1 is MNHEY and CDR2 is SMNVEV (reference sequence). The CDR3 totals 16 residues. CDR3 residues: CASSGDWTGGVDTQYF. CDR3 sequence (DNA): TGTGCCAGCAGTGGAGACTGGACAGGGGGAGTGGATACGCAGTATTTT.

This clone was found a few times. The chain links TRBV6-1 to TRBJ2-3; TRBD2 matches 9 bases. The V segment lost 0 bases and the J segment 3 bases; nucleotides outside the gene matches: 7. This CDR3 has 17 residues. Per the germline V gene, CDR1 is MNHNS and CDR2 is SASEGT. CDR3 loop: CASSEALAGALTDTQYF. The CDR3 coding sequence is TGTGCCAGCAGTGAAGCCTTAGCGGGGGCACTGACAGATACGCAGTATTTT.

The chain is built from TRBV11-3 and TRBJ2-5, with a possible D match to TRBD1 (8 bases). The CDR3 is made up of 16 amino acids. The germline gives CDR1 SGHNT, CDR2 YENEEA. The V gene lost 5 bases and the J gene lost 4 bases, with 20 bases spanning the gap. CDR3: CASSPRGDRLGETQYF. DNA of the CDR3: TGTGCCAGCAGCCCCCGGGGGGACAGGCTCGGAGAGACCCAGTACTTC.